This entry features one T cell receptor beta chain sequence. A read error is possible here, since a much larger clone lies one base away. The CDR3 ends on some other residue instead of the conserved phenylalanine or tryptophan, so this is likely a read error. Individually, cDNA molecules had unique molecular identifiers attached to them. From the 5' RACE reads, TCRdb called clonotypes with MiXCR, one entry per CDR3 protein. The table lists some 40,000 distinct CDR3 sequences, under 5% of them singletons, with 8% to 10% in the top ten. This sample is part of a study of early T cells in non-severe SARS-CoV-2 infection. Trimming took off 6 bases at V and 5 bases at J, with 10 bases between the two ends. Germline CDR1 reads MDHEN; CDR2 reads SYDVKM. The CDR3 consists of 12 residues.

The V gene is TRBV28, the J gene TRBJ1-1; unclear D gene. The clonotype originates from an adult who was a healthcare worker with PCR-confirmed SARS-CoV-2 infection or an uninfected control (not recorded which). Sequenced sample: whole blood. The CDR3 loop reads CASSPPETEAFY. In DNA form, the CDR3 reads TGTGCCAGCAGCCCCCCCGAAACTGAAGCTTTCTAT.